Listed here are 27 T cell receptor beta chains from one sample, sequenced in a study of blood T cell repertoires in COVID-19. Clones were sequenced by immunoSEQ multiplex PCR, and TCRdb holds only the in-frame ones, with some missing. The sample lists 20,000 to 30,000 clones; 94% were seen once. Sequenced input: peripheral blood. These receptors all stem from a woman aged 45-60 years with active COVID-19.

The J gene is TRBJ1-4, the V gene TRBV15, with D perhaps matching TRBD1 (5 bases). V lost 2 bases and J lost 8, with 15 bases in between. CDR1 and CDR2 (germline): LNHNV, YYDKDF (reference sequence). CDR3 size: 15 residues. The CDR3 DNA reads TGTGCCACCAGCAGATCCACAGGCGTGGGGGAAAAACTGTTTTTT. Protein sequence: CATSRSTGVGEKLFF.

This chain joins TRBV3-1 (or the pseudogene TRBV3-2) and TRBJ2-5, with 9 bases fitting TRBD2. This CDR3 spans 15 amino acids. V lost 7 bases to trimming and J lost 3 bases; unmatched junction nucleotides: 9. Per germline, CDR1 LGHDT and CDR2 YNNKEL (reference sequence). CDR3 nucleotides: TGTGCCAGCACATTTAGCGGGAGAGGAGAAGAGACCCAGTACTTC. This encodes CASTFSGRGEETQYF.

The rearrangement joins TRBV28 to TRBJ2-7; no definite D call. Per the germline V gene, CDR1 is MDHEN and CDR2 is SYDVKM. CDR3 size: 13 residues. Trimming cost V 7 bases and J 2 bases, with 12 bases left between them. As DNA, the CDR3 is TGTGCCAGCACTCGGCAGGAACCCTACGAGCAGTACTTC. Protein: CASTRQEPYEQYF.

The rearrangement uses TRBV3-1 (or the pseudogene TRBV3-2) and TRBJ2-1; TRBD2 agrees at 9 bases. CDR1 and CDR2 from the germline V gene are LGHDT and YNNKEL (reference sequence). The CDR3 runs to 14 residues. J gave up 14 bases and V 3 bases, and 11 bases lay outside the gene matches. Here the CDR3 reads CASSQPQGAGGEFF. The DNA for the CDR3 is TGTGCCAGCAGCCAGCCCCAGGGTGCGGGAGGGGAGTTCTTC.

This clone was seen just once. J is TRBJ2-5 and V is TRBV23-1; 7 bases align to TRBD1. TRBV23-1 is an open reading frame whose function is uncertain. V lost 3 bases and J lost 5; bases outside the gene matches: 12. This CDR3 has 16 residues. The CDR3 bases are TGCGCCAGCAGTCAGCCTTTAAATACAGGGGATGAGACCCAGTACTTC. This gives the protein CASSQPLNTGDETQYF.

CDR3 residues: CASRKTSGRGTDTQYF. The CDR3 nucleotides are TGTGCCAGCAGGAAGACTAGCGGGAGGGGCACAGATACGCAGTATTTT. The gene calls are TRBV28 and TRBJ2-3, with 14 bases aligning to TRBD2. Unmatched junction bases numbered 3, after V lost 6 bases and J lost 1 base. This CDR3 is 16 amino acids long. Germline V gene data show CDR1 as MDHEN and CDR2 as SYDVKM. The variable domain in full, completed from reference TRBV28 and TRBJ2-3, reads DVKVTQSSRYLVKRTGEKVFLECVQDMDHENMFWYRQDPGLGLRLIYFSYDVKMKEKGDIPEGYSVSREKKERFSLILESASTNQTSMYLCASRKTSGRGTDTQYFGPGTRLTVL.

The chain combines TRBV10-3 with TRBJ1-1, with 9 bases fitting TRBD1. Germline V gene sequence: CDR1 ENHRY, CDR2 SYGVKD. This CDR3 spans 14 amino acids. V shed 4 bases and J 4 bases; nucleotides not matched to a gene: 4. CDR3 DNA: TGTGCCATCAGTGGGACAGGGGCGCTCACTGAAGCTTTCTTT. This codes for CAISGTGALTEAFF.

This chain joins TRBV5-1 and TRBJ1-1, with a tentative D call TRBD1 (6 bases). CDR1 is SGHRS and CDR2 is YFSETQ in the germline V gene. CDR3 length: 16 amino acids. V lost 0 bases to trimming and J lost 5 bases, with 17 bases between them. The DNA of the CDR3 is TGCGCCAGCAGCTTGGCCGGGCAGGGGTCAATAACTGAAGCTTTCTTT. It specifies CASSLAGQGSITEAFF.

V gene TRBV28 combines with J gene TRBJ1-6, with 9 nucleotides matching TRBD1. The J segment lost 10 bases and the V segment lost 5 bases, leaving 6 bases of the junction unmatched. The CDR3 covers 14 residues. Per the germline V gene, CDR1 is MDHEN and CDR2 is SYDVKM. CDR3 region: CASSPGTGWSPLHF. CDR3 in DNA: TGTGCCAGCAGTCCTGGGACAGGGTGGTCACCCCTCCACTTT. The complete variable domain, with remaining parts taken from reference TRBV28 and TRBJ1-6, reads DVKVTQSSRYLVKRTGEKVFLECVQDMDHENMFWYRQDPGLGLRLIYFSYDVKMKEKGDIPEGYSVSREKKERFSLILESASTNQTSMYLCASSPGTGWSPLHFGNGTRLTVT.

The chain employs TRBV18 and TRBJ2-7; D may be TRBD1 (6 bases). Per the germline V gene, CDR1 is KGHSH and CDR2 is LQKENI. V lost 3 bases, J lost 2 bases, and 11 bases lay in between. This CDR3 has 14 amino acids. The CDR3 region has the DNA TGTGCCAGCTCACCGAGGGGGAGCCCCTACGAGCAGTACTTC. Protein sequence: CASSPRGSPYEQYF.

This clone was seen once. The genes are TRBV5-6 and TRBJ1-5, with a weak D call TRBD1 (5 bases). The V end was cut by 2 bases, the J end by 6 bases, with 12 bases between. The CDR3 length is 14 residues. Germline loops: CDR1 SGHDT, CDR2 YYEEEE. CDR3 amino acids: CASSLDRFSQPQHF. The CDR3 region has the DNA TGTGCCAGCAGCTTAGACAGATTTAGTCAGCCCCAGCATTTT. Variable domain in full (rest from reference TRBV5-6 and TRBJ1-5): DAGVTQSPTHLIKTRGQQVTLRCSPKSGHDTVSWYQQALGQGPQFIFQYYEEEERQRGNFPDRFSGHQFPNYSSELNVNALLLGDSALYLCASSLDRFSQPQHFGDGTRLSIL.

The V and J genes are TRBV14 and TRBJ2-1, with 12 bases fitting TRBD2. With 3 bases clipped from V and 3 bases from J, the junction kept 3 bases outside the gene matches. Germline lookup yields CDR1 SGHDN and CDR2 FVKESK. CDR3 length: 16 amino acids. The CDR3 nucleotides are TGTGCCAGCAGCCACCGGGGACTAGCGGGCTACAATGAGCAGTTCTTC. It codes for CASSHRGLAGYNEQFF.

The gene calls are TRBV6-5 and TRBJ2-7, with D perhaps matching TRBD2 (5 bases). The CDR3 extends over 13 amino acids. Germline CDR1 reads MNHEY; CDR2 reads SVGAGI. V lost 7 bases to trimming and J lost 5 bases, with 15 bases between them. The CDR3 sequence is CASTDRGRHEQYF. DNA of the CDR3: TGTGCCAGCACCGACCGAGGGCGCCACGAGCAGTACTTC.

The J gene is TRBJ2-3, the V gene TRBV4-1; D is perhaps TRBD2 (6 bases). The CDR3 has 17 amino acids. Per the germline V gene, CDR1 is MGHRA and CDR2 is YSYEKL. Trimming removed 4 bases at V and 3 bases at J, with 20 bases between. The CDR3 region is CASSRHSSTRGTDTQYF. The DNA for the CDR3 is TGCGCCAGCAGCCGACACTCCTCGACCCGGGGGACAGATACGCAGTATTTT.

The V and J genes are TRBV7-9 and TRBJ2-7; a possible D gene is TRBD1 (7 bases). Trimming cost V 5 bases and J 2 bases, with 10 bases left between them. Germline CDR1 is SEHNR and CDR2 is FQNEAQ (reference sequence). The CDR3 has 13 amino acids. The CDR3 DNA reads TGTGCCAGCAGCGCGGGACAGACCTACGAGCAGTACTTC. As protein: CASSAGQTYEQYF.

The genes are TRBV5-1 and TRBJ2-5, with 12 positions matching TRBD2. V lost 2 bases to trimming and J lost 0 bases; unmatched junction nucleotides: 5. Germline CDR1 SGHRS, CDR2 YFSETQ. The CDR3 has 17 residues. The CDR3 loop reads CASSFGLAGGYQETQYF. The CDR3 DNA reads TGCGCCAGCAGCTTTGGCCTAGCGGGAGGGTACCAAGAGACCCAGTACTTC.

The genes are TRBV18 and TRBJ2-3; D gene ambiguous. Trimming stripped 5 bases from V and 1 base from J, with 7 bases between. CDR3 length equals 13 residues. Germline V lookup: CDR1 KGHSH, CDR2 LQKENI. CDR3 nucleotide sequence: TGTGCCAGCTCATCGGTGGGCACAGATACGCAGTATTTT. Amino acid sequence: CASSSVGTDTQYF.

V gene TRBV4-2 combines with J gene TRBJ1-5, with D unclear. V lost 6 bases to trimming and J lost 4 bases, with 13 bases between them. Germline values: CDR1 LGHNA, CDR2 YNFKEQ. The CDR3 extends over 14 amino acids. CDR3 sequence (DNA): TGTGCCAGCAGTCCCGGGGATGAGAATCAGCCCCAGCATTTT. It yields the protein CASSPGDENQPQHF.

This clone has a single count. The DNA is left out, because the CDR3 cannot be placed on it with certainty; the CDR3 is given as TCRdb lists it. The J gene is TRBJ2-7, the V gene TRBV5-4; the tabulated D call, TRBD1, remains unverified against the DNA. The CDR3 numbers 12 amino acids, ends counted. Germline lookup yields CDR1 SGHNT and CDR2 YYREEE (reference sequence). CDR3 loop: CASSFGMGALDF.

This chain uses TRBV5-1 with TRBJ2-7; 7 bases agree with TRBD1. The CDR3 runs to 14 residues. V dropped 4 bases and J dropped 2; count of bases not matched to a gene: 6. Germline lookup yields CDR1 SGHRS and CDR2 YFSETQ. This chain's CDR3 is CASSPGQLAYEQYF. The CDR3 coding sequence is TGCGCCAGCAGCCCGGGACAGCTGGCCTACGAGCAGTACTTC.

This sequence joins TRBV5-1 and TRBJ2-7; TRBD1 matches at 10 bases. The V gene's germline CDR1 is SGHRS and CDR2 YFSETQ. CDR3 size: 16 residues. V lost 4 bases and J lost 5; bases outside the gene matches: 12. The CDR3 loop is CASSPWGRGQGNEQYF. The CDR3 bases are TGCGCCAGCAGCCCCTGGGGTAGGGGACAGGGGAACGAGCAGTACTTC.

This clone was seen a single time. The V call is TRBV7-9, the J call TRBJ2-3; 10 bases line up with TRBD2. This CDR3 has 17 amino acids. V shed 0 bases, J shed 6 bases, and the junction held 9 bases outside the gene matches. Germline CDR1 is SEHNR and CDR2 is FQNEAQ (reference sequence). The CDR3 region has the DNA TGTGCCAGCAGCTTAGCTTTGAGCGGGGGGGCATCTGATACGCAGTATTTT. Its translation is CASSLALSGGASDTQYF.

This chain uses TRBV24-1 with TRBJ2-3; 8 nucleotides align to TRBD1. Losses at the gene ends were 3 bases for V and 5 bases for J; bases not matched to a gene: 9. Germline assignment: CDR1 KGHDR and CDR2 SFDVKD. The CDR3 consists of 16 residues. The CDR3 DNA reads as TGTGCCACCAGTGATCGAGGACAGGGTGACGGAGATACGCAGTATTTT. This translates into CATSDRGQGDGDTQYF.

The chain combines TRBV29-1 with TRBJ1-1; 8 bases fit TRBD1. The CDR3 is made up of 13 amino acids. V dropped 6 bases and J dropped 5; count of bases not matched to a gene: 8. CDR1 and CDR2 from the germline V gene are SQVTM and ANQGSEA. CDR3 protein: CSVAGQGGTEAFF. DNA for the CDR3: TGCAGCGTCGCTGGACAGGGAGGGACTGAAGCTTTCTTT.

This chain joins TRBV6-4 and TRBJ1-6; TRBD1 matches 9 bases. Germline V gene sequence: CDR1 MRHNA, CDR2 SNTAGT. This CDR3 comprises 18 residues. With V trimmed by 8 bases and J by 7 bases, 18 bases remained unmatched. The CDR3 loop reads CASPSGTGNTAYNSPLHF. In DNA, the CDR3 is TGTGCCAGCCCCTCCGGGACAGGGAACACGGCGTACAATTCACCCCTCCACTTT.

V usage is TRBV6-5 and J usage is TRBJ2-3; D is undetermined. There are 12 residues in the CDR3. V was trimmed by 6 bases and J by 2 bases, leaving 6 bases between them. Per the germline V gene, CDR1 is MNHEY and CDR2 is SVGAGI. CDR3 bases: TGTGCCAGCAGCGGTAACACAGATACGCAGTATTTT. Translated: CASSGNTDTQYF.

The chain joins TRBV28 to TRBJ2-5; D gene uncertain. Trimming took 3 bases from V and 3 from J, leaving 5 bases between them. Germline-derived CDR1 and CDR2 are MDHEN and SYDVKM. The CDR3 has 12 amino acids. Here the CDR3 reads CASSFNKETQYF. The CDR3 bases are TGTGCCAGCAGTTTCAACAAAGAGACCCAGTACTTC.